The rows below give T cell receptor beta chains drawn from one sample of a study of blood T cell repertoires in COVID-19. The assay was immunoSEQ multiplex PCR, and TCRdb's table has in-frame clones only and misses some. The sample lists roughly 200,000 clones, roughly nine tenths occurring once. The sequencing input was PBMCs or T cells enriched from blood (not recorded which). Receptor source: a woman in her 30s who had recovered from COVID-19. Both conserved end residues are part of each CDR3. Each record gives: D gene, J gene, V gene, clone size, CDR3 DNA, CDR3 protein. D genes are given only for firm matches. The listing skips clone size in some rows; elsewhere it reads once, few, many or a size class.

TRBD2 TRBJ2-6 TRBV6-2/TRBV6-3 NA TGTGCCAGCAGTTACGATTTATTAGCGGGGGAGTCTGGGGCCAACGTCCTGACTTTC CASSYDLLAGESGANVLTF
TRBD2 TRBJ2-3 TRBV5-1 once TGCGCCACGACTAGCGGGGCGCCTGGCACAGATACGCAGTATTTT CATTSGAPGTDTQYF
NA TRBJ1-1 TRBV5-1 NA TGCGCCAGCAGCTTCCCTCGGGGGGTGGGGAACACTGAAGCTTTCTTT CASSFPRGVGNTEAFF
TRBD1 TRBJ1-2 TRBV5-6 NA TGTGCCAGCAGCTTAGAAAAGACAGGGCGCTATGGCTACACCTTC CASSLEKTGRYGYTF
TRBD2 TRBJ2-3 TRBV3-1/TRBV3-2 NA TGTGCCAGCAGCCAAGATATCCGGGGGGGCCGGGATACGCAGTATTTT CASSQDIRGGRDTQYF
NA TRBJ1-1 TRBV27 few TGTGCCAGCAGTTTCGATACAGGGTTCACTGAAGCTTTCTTT CASSFDTGFTEAFF
TRBD2 TRBJ2-5 TRBV6-2/TRBV6-3 NA TGTGCCAGCAGTTGGACTAGCGGGGGGGCCCGGGGGACCCAGTACTTC CASSWTSGGARGTQYF
TRBD1 TRBJ1-3 TRBV6-1 NA TGTGCCAGCAGTGAAGATAAGGGACAGGGGGGAAACACCATATATTTT CASSEDKGQGGNTIYF
TRBD1 TRBJ1-6 TRBV10-3 NA TGTGCCATCAGGGGGACAGTAAATTCACCCCTCCACTTT CAIRGTVNSPLHF
NA TRBJ1-1 TRBV7-2 NA TGTGCCAGCAGCGCCCTGACAGGTGGGGACGGTGAAGCTTTCTTT CASSALTGGDGEAFF
NA TRBJ1-1 TRBV7-9 NA TGTGCCAGCACCCGGACAGTAGGGGACACTGAAGCTTTCTTT CASTRTVGDTEAFF
NA TRBJ1-1 TRBV12-3/TRBV12-4 NA TGTGCCAGCAGTTTAAGGTTGGGGGGAGAAGCTTTCTTT CASSLRLGGEAFF
TRBD1 TRBJ1-2 TRBV12-3/TRBV12-4 many TGTGCCAGCAGAGACAGGGGGGACTATGGCTACACCTTC CASRDRGDYGYTF
NA TRBJ1-5 TRBV19 NA TGTGCCAGTAGTATATCGGTCAGACTCAATCAGCCCCAGCATTTT CASSISVRLNQPQHF
NA TRBJ1-6 TRBV4-1 NA TGCGCCAGCAGCCCGCCAGGGGCTTCACCCCTCCACTTT CASSPPGASPLHF
NA TRBJ1-6 TRBV6-6 NA TGTGCCAGCAGTTACTCGCGGGGGAATGTCGATTCACCCCTCCACTTT CASSYSRGNVDSPLHF
TRBD1 TRBJ1-6 TRBV6-5 once TGTGCCAGCAGTTATAGAGACAGGGATAGATCACCCCTCCACTTT CASSYRDRDRSPLHF